This T cell receptor beta chain emerged from a study of T-cell memory formation after mild COVID-19. About the research overall: TCR clusters largely stayed donor specific. Study-wide findings and caveats: Pre-infection memory already had some responding clones, implying cross-reactive memory joined.

Details on this clonotype: What it binds is unknown.

Trimming took 0 bases from V and 0 from J, leaving 13 bases between them. The CDR3 runs to 16 residues. Germline V gene sequence: CDR1 SGHDT, CDR2 YYEEEE. TCRdb reanalysed the 5' RACE reads using MiXCR and keeps one entry per CDR3 protein. The sample carries roughly 110,000 distinct CDR3 sequences, about 20% recorded once. The source is a man aged 18 to 35 who had mild COVID-19 (a few samples of this study predate the infection). Cell type and time point are not known. The chain has TRBV5-6 and TRBJ2-7, with D perhaps TRBD1 (5 bases). The sample comprised PBMCs or a T cell subset sorted from them (not recorded which). CDR3 nucleotide sequence: TGTGCCAGCAGCTTGGCCAAGGGGTGGAGCTCCTACGAGCAGTACGTC. As protein: CASSLAKGWSSYEQYV.